Listed here is a single T cell receptor beta chain. What it recognizes is unknown. The germline gene is not matched at one end of the junction; a read error may be the cause. The data are from a study of CD8+ T cells in alopecia areata. In the study overall: Tofacitinib exposure lasted 6 to 18 months, followed by 6 months off drug.

Regarding the study as a whole: The link between baseline CD8+ expansion and response remains uncertain with one nonresponder. Whereas mice showed it more clearly, TCR sharing across patients was murkier, possibly because of HLA.

Germline V lookup: CDR1 MGHRA, CDR2 YSYEKL. The length of the CDR3 is 14 residues. The treatment is: oral pan-JAK inhibitor, 5-10 mg twice daily. cDNA reverse transcribed from extracted RNA served as the sequencing template. Measured with immunoSEQ multiplex PCR; TCRdb has only the in-frame clones, and not every one. Of 170,000 or so clones in the sample, about 60% are singletons; the top ten hold 10% to 15%. The chain employs TRBV4-1 and TRBJ2-5, with no clear D. Here the sequenced sample was CD8+ T cells sorted from blood, taken at week 24, from a patient treated with tofacitinib. The sequence came from a human donor with alopecia areata. The CDR3 DNA follows: TGCGCCAGCAGCGAAGAGACGGTCACGGAGACCCAGTACTTC. This encodes CASSEETVTETQYF.